The 18 T cell receptor beta chains in this list originate from one sample, sequenced in a study of CD8+CD57+ T cells in acquired aplastic anemia. Profiling of TCR beta VDJ combinations and CDR3 sequences used genomic DNA as template. TCRdb reprocessed the reads with MiXCR, giving one entry per CDR3 protein. The sample contains 150,000 to 200,000 distinct CDR3 sequences, 35% to 50% of which appear only once. Sample: sorted CD4+, CD8+, or CD8+CD57+ T cells (not recorded which) from PBMCs. The receptors were gathered from a human donor in good health.

This clonotype was picked up a small number of times. The chain links TRBV10-3 to TRBJ2-3; 10 nucleotides align to TRBD2. The germline CDR1 and CDR2 sequences are ENHRY and SYGVKD. The V gene end was trimmed by 7 bases and the J gene end by 6 bases; junction bases not matched to a gene: 10. This CDR3 has 15 residues. In nucleotides, the CDR3 is TGTGCCATCACTGAAGCGGGGGGGCAGGGGGATACGCAGTATTTT. It encodes CAITEAGGQGDTQYF.

This clonotype has a handful of counts. The chain recombines TRBV10-3 with TRBJ2-3, with a weak D call TRBD2 (5 bases). Deletions cut 4 bases from V and 2 bases from J, with 10 bases between. The CDR3 contains 14 residues. Germline-derived CDR1 and CDR2 are ENHRY and SYGVKD. CDR3 nucleotide sequence: TGTGCCATCAGTGGAGGGCAACCCACAGATACGCAGTATTTT. This translates into CAISGGQPTDTQYF.

The rearrangement uses TRBV19 and TRBJ1-6, with a possible D match to TRBD1 (5 bases). Trimming shortened V by 7 bases and J by 7 bases, and 14 bases separated the two germline ends. The CDR3 is 14 residues long. CDR1 is LNHDA and CDR2 is SQIVND in the germline V gene (reference sequence). The CDR3 nucleotides are TGTGCCAGTAAGCCGGGGGTGCCAAATTCACCCCTCCACTTT. Its protein is CASKPGVPNSPLHF.

This clonotype was counted a few times. The V and J genes are TRBV7-2 and TRBJ2-7, with 8 bases lining up with TRBD1. This CDR3 region has 14 residues. V dropped 0 bases and J dropped 2; count of bases not matched to a gene: 0. The V gene's germline CDR1 is SGHTA and CDR2 FQGNSA. The CDR3 protein is CASSLAGQAYEQYF. The CDR3 DNA reads as TGTGCCAGCAGCTTAGCGGGACAGGCCTACGAGCAGTACTTC.

V usage is TRBV20-1 and J usage is TRBJ1-1; D is uncertain. The CDR3 contains 13 residues. Trimming pared 3 bases from V and 0 bases from J, leaving 8 bases between. The germline V gene has CDR1 DFQATT and CDR2 SNEGSKA (reference sequence). CDR3 loop: CSARFQMNTEAFF. DNA of the CDR3: TGCAGTGCTAGGTTTCAGATGAACACTGAAGCTTTCTTT.

The gene calls are TRBV20-1 and TRBJ2-7; D call uncertain. Germline V gives CDR1 DFQATT, CDR2 SNEGSKA (reference sequence). Trimming took off 2 bases at V and 7 bases at J, with 9 bases between the two ends. The CDR3 is 11 amino acids. The CDR3 DNA is TGCAGTGCTAGAACTATAAGGGAGCAGTACTTC. The encoded protein is CSARTIREQYF.

The rearrangement links TRBV25-1 to TRBJ1-6; possibly TRBD1 for D (5 bases). Trimming pared 3 bases from V and 10 bases from J, leaving 16 bases between. Germline V lookup: CDR1 MGHDK, CDR2 SYGVNS. The CDR3 covers 15 residues. The CDR3 DNA follows: TGTGCCAGCAGTGATAAGGGTGGGTGGGACTCACCCCTCCACTTT. Translation gives CASSDKGGWDSPLHF. The full variable domain, rest sourced from reference TRBV25-1 and TRBJ1-6, is EADIYQTPRYLVIGTGKKITLECSQTMGHDKMYWYQQDPGMELHLIHYSYGVNSTEKGDLSSESTVSRIRTEHFPLTLESARPSHTSQYLCASSDKGGWDSPLHFGNGTRLTVT.

Ten or more counts support this clonotype. J is TRBJ2-5 and V is TRBV20-1; a weak D match, TRBD1 (5 bases). V was cut by 0 bases and J by 3 bases, with 11 bases left in between. The CDR3 is 14 residues long. The germline CDR1 and CDR2 sequences are DFQATT and SNEGSKA (reference sequence). CDR3: CSARDMGREETQYF. As DNA, the CDR3 is TGCAGTGCTAGAGACATGGGGCGCGAAGAGACCCAGTACTTC.

The J gene is TRBJ2-7, the V gene TRBV24-1, with 9 bases lining up with TRBD2. This CDR3 has 16 residues. V dropped 6 bases and J dropped 2; count of bases not matched to a gene: 10. Germline-derived CDR1 and CDR2 are KGHDR and SFDVKD. This chain's CDR3 is CATSFSGTSQTYEQYF. The CDR3 DNA sequence: TGTGCCACCAGTTTCTCCGGGACTAGCCAGACCTACGAGCAGTACTTC.

The rearrangement uses TRBV2 and TRBJ2-2; D unclear. Trimming removed 7 bases from V and 9 bases from J, with 9 bases in between. The CDR3 loop spans 11 amino acids. Germline V lookup: CDR1 SNHLY, CDR2 FYNNEI. The CDR3 sequence: CASIMSRELFF. CDR3 nucleotides: TGTGCCAGCATTATGAGCCGGGAGCTGTTTTTT.

This clonotype was seen a few times. J is TRBJ2-5 and V is TRBV18; D not certain. V lost 1 base to trimming and J lost 4 bases, with 13 bases between them. The V gene's germline CDR1 is KGHSH and CDR2 LQKENI. The CDR3 is 15 amino acids. CDR3 loop: CASSPLRSARETQYF. CDR3 DNA: TGTGCCAGCTCACCACTGAGGAGCGCGAGAGAGACCCAGTACTTC.

The chain carries TRBV29-1 and TRBJ2-7, with 9 bases that match TRBD1. The CDR3 totals 14 residues. CDR1 is SQVTM and CDR2 is ANQGSEA in the germline V gene. Unmatched junction bases numbered 8, after V lost 4 bases and J lost 4 bases. Here the CDR3 reads CSVGGTGTIYEQYF. The CDR3 DNA sequence: TGCAGCGTTGGAGGGACAGGGACGATATACGAGCAGTACTTC.

This clonotype appeared a few times. The rearrangement joins TRBV28 to TRBJ1-5; D might be TRBD1 (5 bases). The CDR3 sequence is 15 residues long. The V and J ends lost 6 bases and 0 bases respectively, with 12 bases between them. Germline assignment: CDR1 MDHEN and CDR2 SYDVKM. CDR3 nucleotide sequence: TGTGCCAGCAGATCGACAGTTTATAGCAATCAGCCCCAGCATTTT. Amino acids: CASRSTVYSNQPQHF.

V gene TRBV28 combines with J gene TRBJ1-1; D call uncertain. V was shortened by 4 bases and J by 6 bases, with 9 bases between the two germline ends. This CDR3 contains 12 residues. The germline CDR1 and CDR2 sequences are MDHEN and SYDVKM. CDR3 sequence reads: CASSSRLPEAFF. CDR3 in DNA: TGTGCCAGCAGTTCTCGACTACCTGAAGCTTTCTTT.

This clonotype appeared many times. DNA for the CDR3: TGCGCCAGCAGCCCCTCAGGACCGACAGGGGGCGATGGCTACACCTTC. Its translation is CASSPSGPTGGDGYTF. The chain joins TRBV5-1 to TRBJ1-2; TRBD1 aligns across 10 bases. This CDR3 has 16 amino acids. Per germline, CDR1 SGHRS and CDR2 YFSETQ. With V trimmed by 4 bases and J by 6 bases, 12 bases remained unmatched.

The chain joins TRBV15 to TRBJ2-1; 13 positions match TRBD2. Germline values: CDR1 LNHNV, CDR2 YYDKDF (reference sequence). V gave up 4 bases and J gave up 15 bases; unmatched junction bases: 9. The CDR3 loop spans 14 amino acids. CDR3 sequence reads: CATSNPTSGRRRFF. The CDR3 bases are TGTGCCACCAGCAATCCGACTAGCGGGAGGAGACGGTTCTTC.

This clonotype was seen only a few times. The chain recombines TRBV20-1 with TRBJ2-1; TRBD2 matches 10 bases. CDR3 length: 18 amino acids. J gave up 9 bases and V 0 bases, and 17 bases lay outside the gene matches. Germline assignment: CDR1 DFQATT and CDR2 SNEGSKA (reference sequence). CDR3 coding DNA: TGCAGTGCTAGAGATTCCCCACTACTAGCGGGAACCAACAGTGAGCAGTTCTTC. This encodes CSARDSPLLAGTNSEQFF.

For this clonotype: This may arise from a read error, as a much more abundant clone is one base away. The V and J genes are TRBV4-2 and TRBJ2-7; the match to TRBD2 covers 13 bases. The CDR3 has 17 amino acids. In germline, CDR1 is LGHNA, CDR2 YNFKEQ. The V gene end was trimmed by 3 bases and the J gene end by 0 bases; junction bases not matched to a gene: 5. This CDR3 reads CASSHTGTSGASYEQYF. The CDR3 bases are TGTGCCAGCAGCCACACTGGGACTAGCGGGGCCTCCTACGAGCAGTACTTC.